This is a list of T cell receptor beta chains from one sample in a study of PD-1 blockade in classical Hodgkin lymphoma. Method: immunoSEQ multiplex PCR; TCRdb's copy keeps in-frame clones and lacks some. The table lists roughly 35,000 clones, 90% to 95% of them singletons. The sample here was CD4+ T cells from blood, taken before the fourth cycle of nivolumab. These receptors were collected from a human donor with classical Hodgkin lymphoma. CDR3s include the opening cysteine and the closing phenylalanine or tryptophan. The D gene is left open where the match is weak.

j_gene | v_gene | d_gene | CDR3aa
TRBJ1-1 | TRBV7-9 | . | CASSRGGDTEAFF
TRBJ2-5 | TRBV11-2 | TRBD2 | CASSFRLAERETQYF
TRBJ2-7 | TRBV4-2 | TRBD2 | CASSPFSGSSYEQYF
TRBJ1-4 | TRBV12-5 | . | CASGLGDEGRGEKLFF
TRBJ2-2 | TRBV6-5 | TRBD2 | CASRPLAANTGELFF
TRBJ2-7 | TRBV2 | TRBD1 | CASWGTGGPEQYF
TRBJ1-1 | TRBV5-6 | . | CASASAGRPTEAFF
TRBJ1-1 | TRBV2 | . | CASKVAELRAFF
TRBJ1-5 | TRBV27 | . | CASSLSGAGYNQPQHF
TRBJ2-5 | TRBV28 | . | CASSLVGRREETQYF
TRBJ1-1 | TRBV5-1 | . | CASSAGAWSTEAFF